Described below is a single TCR beta chain sequence and its context. Its antigen is as yet unknown. In TCRdb, the 5' RACE reads were re-called with MiXCR into one record per CDR3 protein. The data contain about 290,000 distinct CDR3 sequences, more than 15% of them singletons. The CDR3 is made up of 12 amino acids. V gave up 7 bases and J gave up 7 bases, with 10 bases separating them. These data belong to a study of T-cell memory formation after mild COVID-19. Across the whole study: TCR clusters were mostly donor specific. Findings and limits, study-wide: Chiefly within CM and EM were the contracting CD4+ clones; CD8+ ones were within EMRA.

The clonotype originates from a man between 18 and 29 years old who had mild COVID-19 (a few samples of this study predate the infection). Cell type and time point are not known. The chain recombines TRBV12-3 or TRBV12-4 with TRBJ2-2; D possibly corresponds to TRBD1 (5 bases). The sequenced sample consisted of PBMCs or a T cell subset sorted from them (not recorded which). DNA of the CDR3: TGTGCCAGCAACCCAGGGATCGGGGAGCTGTTTTTT. Amino acid sequence: CASNPGIGELFF.